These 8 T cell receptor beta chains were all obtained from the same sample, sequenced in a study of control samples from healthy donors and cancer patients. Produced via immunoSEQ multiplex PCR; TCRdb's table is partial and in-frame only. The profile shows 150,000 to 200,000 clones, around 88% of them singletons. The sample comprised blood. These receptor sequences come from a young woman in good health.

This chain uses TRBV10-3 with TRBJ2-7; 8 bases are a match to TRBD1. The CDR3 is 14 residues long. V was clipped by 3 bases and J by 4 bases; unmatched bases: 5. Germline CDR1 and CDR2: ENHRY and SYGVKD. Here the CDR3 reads CAISDGTGGYEQYF. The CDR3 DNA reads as TGTGCCATCAGTGATGGGACAGGTGGATACGAGCAGTACTTC.

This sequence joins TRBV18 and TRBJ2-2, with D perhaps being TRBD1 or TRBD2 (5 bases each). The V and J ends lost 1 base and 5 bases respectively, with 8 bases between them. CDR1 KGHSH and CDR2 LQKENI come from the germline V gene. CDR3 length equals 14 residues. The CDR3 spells CASSPLGGTGELFF. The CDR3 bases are TGTGCCAGCTCACCACTTGGGGGAACCGGGGAGCTGTTTTTT.

The CDR3 loop is CAWSATSYNEQFF. DNA for the CDR3: TGTGCCTGGAGTGCGACCTCCTACAATGAGCAGTTCTTC. V is TRBV30 and J is TRBJ2-1; no clear D. The ends were cut back, 1 base at V and 0 bases at J, with 4 bases in the middle. Looked up from germline, CDR1 is GTSNPN and CDR2 is SVGIG (reference sequence). This CDR3 has 13 amino acids.

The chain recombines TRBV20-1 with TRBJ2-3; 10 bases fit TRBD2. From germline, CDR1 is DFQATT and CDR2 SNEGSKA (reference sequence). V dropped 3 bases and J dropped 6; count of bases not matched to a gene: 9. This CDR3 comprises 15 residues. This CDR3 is CSASGLAGVRDTQYF. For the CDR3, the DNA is TGCAGTGCTAGTGGTCTAGCGGGGGTCAGGGATACGCAGTATTTT.

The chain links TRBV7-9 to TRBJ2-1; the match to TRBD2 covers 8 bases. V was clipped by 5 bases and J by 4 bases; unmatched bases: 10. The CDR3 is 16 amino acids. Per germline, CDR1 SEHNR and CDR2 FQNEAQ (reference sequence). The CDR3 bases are TGTGCCAGCAGCCCCCGGGCTAGCGGGTCATACAATGAGCAGTTCTTC. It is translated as CASSPRASGSYNEQFF. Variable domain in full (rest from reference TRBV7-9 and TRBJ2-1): DTGVSQNPRHKITKRGQNVTFRCDPISEHNRLYWYRQTLGQGPEFLTYFQNEAQLEKSRLLSDRFSAERPKGSFSTLEIQRTEQGDSAMYLCASSPRASGSYNEQFFGPGTRLTVL.

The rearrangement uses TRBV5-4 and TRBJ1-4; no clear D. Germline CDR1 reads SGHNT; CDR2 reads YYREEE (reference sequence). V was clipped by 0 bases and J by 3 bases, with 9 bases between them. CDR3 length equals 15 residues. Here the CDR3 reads CASSLAAGANEKLFF. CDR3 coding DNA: TGTGCCAGCAGCTTGGCCGCAGGCGCTAATGAAAAACTGTTTTTT.

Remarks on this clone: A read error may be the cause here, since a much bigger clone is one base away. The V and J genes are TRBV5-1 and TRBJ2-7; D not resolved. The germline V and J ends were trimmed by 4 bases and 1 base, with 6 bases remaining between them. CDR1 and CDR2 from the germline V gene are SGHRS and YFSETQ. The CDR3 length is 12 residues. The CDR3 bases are TGCGCCAGCAGCCCCGGGTCCTACGAGCAGTACTTC. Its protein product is CASSPGSYEQYF. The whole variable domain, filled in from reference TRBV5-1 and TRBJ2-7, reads KAGVTQTPRYLIKTRGQQVTLSCSPISGHRSVSWYQQTPGQGLQFLFEYFSETQRNKGNFPGRFSGRQFSNSRSEMNVSTLELGDSALYLCASSPGSYEQYFGPGTRLTVT.

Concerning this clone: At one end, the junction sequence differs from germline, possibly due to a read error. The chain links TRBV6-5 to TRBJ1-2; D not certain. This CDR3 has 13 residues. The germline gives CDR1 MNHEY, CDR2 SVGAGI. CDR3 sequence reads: CTSSSTSTGGYTF. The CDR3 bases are TGTACCAGCAGTTCTACATCTACCGGGGGCTACACCTTC.